A single sample gave rise to the 16 T cell receptor beta chains below, sequenced in a study of identical twins. TCRdb re-called the 5' RACE reads through MiXCR, storing one row per CDR3 protein. The sample holds approximately 670,000 distinct CDR3 sequences; 5.5% to 6.5% are singletons and the top ten take 1.5% to 2%. Sequencing used naive T cells sorted from blood. These receptors were obtained from a man younger than 35 in good health.

This clonotype was observed a few times. CDR3 bases: TGTGCCAGCAGCGTGGACAGGGAGACTCCTGGGGCCAACGTCCTGACTTTC. Translating it yields CASSVDRETPGANVLTF. The chain uses TRBV5-6 and TRBJ2-6; 8 nucleotides match TRBD1. CDR3 length equals 17 residues. Germline lookup yields CDR1 SGHDT and CDR2 YYEEEE. Trimming cost V 4 bases and J 2 bases; bases outside gene matches: 8.

This clonotype was recorded a few times. The CDR3, as DNA: TGTGCCAGCAGCTTAGTCCTAGCGCGTTACACCGGGGAGCTGTTTTTT. Translating it yields CASSLVLARYTGELFF. The J gene is TRBJ2-2, the V gene TRBV11-2, with D possibly matching TRBD2 (6 bases). V lost 1 base to trimming and J lost 3 bases, with 12 bases between them. The CDR3 runs 16 residues. Germline assignment: CDR1 SGHAT and CDR2 FQNNGV.

This clonotype was counted only a few times. The genes are TRBV30 and TRBJ2-1, with D unclear. CDR1 is GTSNPN and CDR2 is SVGIG in the germline V gene (reference sequence). The CDR3 covers 11 residues. Between the trimmed V and J ends, which lost 2 bases and 7 bases, there was a span of 6 bases. CDR3 region: CAWSLRNEQFF. The CDR3 region has the DNA TGTGCCTGGAGTTTGCGGAATGAGCAGTTCTTC.

This clonotype was recorded at least ten times. The rearrangement joins TRBV6-5 to TRBJ2-1; D is ambiguous. Trimming stripped 0 bases from V and 4 bases from J, with 10 bases between. The CDR3 totals 15 residues. The germline V gene encodes CDR1 MNHEY and CDR2 SVGAGI. CDR3 bases: TGTGCCAGCAGTTACTCCGAGCGCCCTTACAATGAGCAGTTCTTC. It encodes CASSYSERPYNEQFF.

This clonotype was seen a handful of times. V is TRBV4-3 and J is TRBJ2-7, with a weak D call TRBD1 (5 bases). V was shortened by 5 bases and J by 0 bases, with 17 bases between the two germline ends. Germline values: CDR1 LGHNA, CDR2 YSLEER. This CDR3 has 16 amino acids. In nucleotides, the CDR3 is TGCGCCAGCAGCTCTATCGGCAGGGAATCCTCCTACGAGCAGTACTTC. It encodes CASSSIGRESSYEQYF.

The table lists this clonotype with many counts. The V and J genes are TRBV10-3 and TRBJ2-1; possible D gene TRBD2, 5 bases. CDR1 and CDR2 (germline): ENHRY, SYGVKD. V was pared by 4 bases and J by 0 bases, with 16 bases between. This CDR3 comprises 17 residues. CDR3 sequence reads: CAISGAAKELSYNEQFF. CDR3 sequence (DNA): TGTGCCATCAGTGGAGCGGCCAAAGAACTCTCCTACAATGAGCAGTTCTTC.

The chain links TRBV11-2 to TRBJ2-5, with 8 bases fitting TRBD1. V was clipped by 4 bases and J by 1 base; unmatched bases: 8. The CDR3 is 16 amino acids. Germline values: CDR1 SGHAT, CDR2 FQNNGV. The CDR3 loop is CASSYPGQELQETQYF. CDR3 DNA: TGTGCCAGCAGCTACCCGGGACAGGAACTCCAAGAGACCCAGTACTTC.

This clonotype was seen more than once but under ten times. V gene TRBV10-3 combines with J gene TRBJ1-4, with TRBD1 identical over 10 bases. CDR3 size: 16 residues. Trimming removed 11 bases from V and 10 bases from J; junction bases left unmatched: 19. From germline, CDR1 is ENHRY and CDR2 SYGVKD. The CDR3 DNA reads as TGTGCCTCCGGGGGGAGCTCCGGGACAGGGGTCGGAAAACTGTTTTTT. Translation: CASGGSSGTGVGKLFF.

This clonotype was observed many times. The rearrangement joins TRBV4-3 to TRBJ2-5; 10 bases map to TRBD2. CDR3 length: 18 residues. Germline-derived CDR1 and CDR2 are LGHNA and YSLEER. V was clipped by 4 bases and J by 0 bases; unmatched bases: 11. The CDR3 region is CASSPQSGTSAYQETQYF. CDR3 DNA: TGCGCCAGCAGCCCGCAATCCGGGACTAGCGCCTACCAAGAGACCCAGTACTTC.

At least ten counts were recorded for this clonotype. This chain joins TRBV29-1 and TRBJ2-1, with 7 bases fitting TRBD2. Germline CDR1 is SQVTM and CDR2 is ANQGSEA. V lost 4 bases, J lost 0 bases, and 0 bases stayed unmatched. The CDR3 extends over 13 amino acids. In DNA form, the CDR3 reads TGCAGCGTTGGCGGGAGCTCCTACAATGAGCAGTTCTTC. It is translated as CSVGGSSYNEQFF.

The chain couples TRBV5-1 to TRBJ2-5; D tentatively fits TRBD1 or TRBD2 (5 bases each). V was cut by 4 bases and J by 3 bases, with 10 bases left in between. The CDR3 consists of 13 residues. CDR1 SGHRS and CDR2 YFSETQ come from the germline V gene. The CDR3 nucleotides are TGCGCCAGCAGCGTGGGACGGGAAGAGACCCAGTACTTC. This translates into CASSVGREETQYF. Full variable domain (rest looked up from reference TRBV5-1 and TRBJ2-5): KAGVTQTPRYLIKTRGQQVTLSCSPISGHRSVSWYQQTPGQGLQFLFEYFSETQRNKGNFPGRFSGRQFSNSRSEMNVSTLELGDSALYLCASSVGREETQYFGPGTRLLVL.

This clonotype was observed many times. The CDR3 loop reads CSARLDFAYF. In DNA form, the CDR3 reads TGCAGTGCTAGATTGGATTTCGCGTACTTC. The V call is TRBV20-1, the J call TRBJ2-7; D gene uncertain. The CDR3 covers 10 residues. Trimming cost V 2 bases and J 12 bases, with 11 bases left between them. Germline CDR1 is DFQATT and CDR2 is SNEGSKA (reference sequence).

This clonotype came up many times. The CDR3 region has the DNA TGCGCCAGCAGCTTGTTGATCAGGGGCAATGAGCAGTTCTTC. Translating gives CASSLLIRGNEQFF. The chain uses TRBV5-1 and TRBJ2-1; D may be TRBD1 (6 bases). The V and J ends lost 1 base and 6 bases respectively, with 11 bases between them. Germline-derived CDR1 and CDR2 are SGHRS and YFSETQ. The CDR3 is 14 residues long.

This clonotype occurred a few times. The chain recombines TRBV5-1 with TRBJ2-1; TRBD2 matches at 8 bases. The CDR3 length is 16 residues. Germline V gives CDR1 SGHRS, CDR2 YFSETQ. V shed 4 bases and J 5 bases; nucleotides not matched to a gene: 11. CDR3 region: CASSALGAGGDNEQFF. In DNA, the CDR3 is TGCGCCAGCAGCGCGCTTGGGGCGGGAGGAGACAATGAGCAGTTCTTC.

This clonotype was detected ten times or more. The chain has TRBV5-1 and TRBJ2-7; D is tentatively TRBD1 or TRBD2 (5 bases each). This CDR3 is built from 14 residues. CDR1 is SGHRS, CDR2 YFSETQ, per germline. V dropped 6 bases and J dropped 2 bases, with 15 bases sitting between them. Here the CDR3 DNA reads TGCGCCAGCAACCTCGGGACGCCCACCTACGAGCAGTACTTC. This gives the protein CASNLGTPTYEQYF.

The chain has TRBV12-3 or TRBV12-4 and TRBJ2-2, with no clear D. With 10 bases removed from V and 4 bases from J, the gap between germline ends came to 13 bases. This CDR3 contains 13 residues. The CDR3 protein is CATVGSRTGELFF. The CDR3 DNA follows: TGTGCCACCGTCGGGTCTCGCACCGGGGAGCTGTTTTTT.